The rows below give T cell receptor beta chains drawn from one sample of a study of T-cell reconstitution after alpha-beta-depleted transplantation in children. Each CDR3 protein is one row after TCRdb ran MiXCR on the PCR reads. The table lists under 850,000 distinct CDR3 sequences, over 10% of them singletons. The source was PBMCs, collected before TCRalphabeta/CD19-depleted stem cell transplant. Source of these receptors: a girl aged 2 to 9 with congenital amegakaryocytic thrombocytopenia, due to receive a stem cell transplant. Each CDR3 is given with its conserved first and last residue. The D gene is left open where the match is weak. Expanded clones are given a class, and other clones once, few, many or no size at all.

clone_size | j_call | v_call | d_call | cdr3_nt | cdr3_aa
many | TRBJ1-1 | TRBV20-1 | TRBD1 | TGCAGTGCCTCGGACAGGGCATCGTTTTTAAGGGCTTTCTTT | CSASDRASFLRAFF
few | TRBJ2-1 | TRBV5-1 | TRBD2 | TGCGCCAGCAGCTTGGGTAGCGGGAGCTCGAGCAATGAGCAGTTCTTC | CASSLGSGSSSNEQFF
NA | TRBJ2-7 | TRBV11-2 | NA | TGTGCCAGCAGCTATGTAGAGCCCTACGAGCAGTACTTC | CASSYVEPYEQYF
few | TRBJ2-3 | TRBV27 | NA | TGTGCCAGCAGTTCCAACAGGGTGCTCACAGATACGCAGTATTTT | CASSSNRVLTDTQYF
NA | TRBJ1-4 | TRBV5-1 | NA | TGCGCCAGCAGCGCCCGGGGGGATAGAGAAAAACTGTTTTTT | CASSARGDREKLFF
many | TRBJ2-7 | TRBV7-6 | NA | TGTGCCAGCAGCTTAGCGCTCTTTGACGAGCAGTACTTC | CASSLALFDEQYF
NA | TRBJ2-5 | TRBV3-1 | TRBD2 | TGTGCCAGCAGCCAAGCTGCTTCAGCGGGAGTATCGAAGACCCAGTACTTC | CASSQAASAGVSKTQYF
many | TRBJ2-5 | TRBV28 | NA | TGTGCCAGCGGGGACCCAGGGCTCGAGACCCAGTACTTC | CASGDPGLETQYF
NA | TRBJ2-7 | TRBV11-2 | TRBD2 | TGTGCCAGCAGCTCTTCAGCGGGAGGCCTCTACGAGCAGTACTTC | CASSSSAGGLYEQYF
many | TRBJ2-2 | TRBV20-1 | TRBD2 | TGCAGTGCTAGGCTTAGCGGGAGGGACACCGGGGAGCTGTTTTTT | CSARLSGRDTGELFF
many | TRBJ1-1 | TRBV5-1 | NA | TGCGCCAGCAGCGCGACAGGATTGAACACTGAAGCTTTCTTT | CASSATGLNTEAFF
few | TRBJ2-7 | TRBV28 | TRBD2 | TGTGCCAGCAGTCCCGCCCCCCTCTATCTAGCGGGTTTAGGGTACTACGAGCAGTACTTC | CASSPAPLYLAGLGYYEQYF
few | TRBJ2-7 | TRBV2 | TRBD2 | TGTGCCAGCAGTATAGCGGGGTACTACGAGCAGTACTTC | CASSIAGYYEQYF
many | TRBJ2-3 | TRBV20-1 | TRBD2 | TGCAGTGCCCAAAGCGGGAGTAGGACAGATACGCAGTATTTT | CSAQSGSRTDTQYF
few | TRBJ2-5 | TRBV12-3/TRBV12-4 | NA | TGTGCCAGCAGCCCTTTCTCCGGAGGGATGGAGACCCAGTACTTC | CASSPFSGGMETQYF
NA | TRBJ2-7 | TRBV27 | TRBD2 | TGTGCCAGCAGTTCATGGACTAGCGGGAGTACCTACGAGCAGTACTTC | CASSSWTSGSTYEQYF
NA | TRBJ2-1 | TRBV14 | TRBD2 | TGTGCCAACAGCCCTCCGGGACTAGCGGGTTTCAATGAGCAGTTCTTC | CANSPPGLAGFNEQFF
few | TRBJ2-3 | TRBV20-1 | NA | TGCAGTGCTAGAGGGAGCAACACGGGGGATACGCAGTATTTT | CSARGSNTGDTQYF
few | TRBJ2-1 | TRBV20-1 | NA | TGCAGTGCTAGCCCAGCGGGTCCTTACAATGAGCAGTTCTTC | CSASPAGPYNEQFF
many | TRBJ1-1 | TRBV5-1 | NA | TGCGCCAGCAGCTTTGCCGGCAGGGTGGACACTGAAGCTTTCTTT | CASSFAGRVDTEAFF
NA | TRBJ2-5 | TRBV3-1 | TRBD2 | TGTGCCAGCAGCCTCTGGACTAGCGGGAGGTCGGAGACCCAGTACTTC | CASSLWTSGRSETQYF
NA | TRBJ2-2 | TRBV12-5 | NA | TGTGCTAGTGGTTTCAGGGGCACCGGGGAGCTGTTTTTT | CASGFRGTGELFF
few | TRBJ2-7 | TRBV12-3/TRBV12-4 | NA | TGTGCCAGCGGGGGGCGGAGGAGCTCCTACGAGCAGTACTTC | CASGGRRSSYEQYF
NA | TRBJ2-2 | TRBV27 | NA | TGTGCCAGCAGTCTGCCTGGCGGGGAGCTGTTTTTT | CASSLPGGELFF
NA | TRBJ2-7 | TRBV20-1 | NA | TGCAGTGCTACCTTTAGGGAAGGGGGTGGGTACGAGCAGTACTTC | CSATFREGGGYEQYF
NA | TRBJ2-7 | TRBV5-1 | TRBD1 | TGCGCCAGCAGGGCCGGGACAGGGGTCTCCTACGAGCAGTACTTC | CASRAGTGVSYEQYF
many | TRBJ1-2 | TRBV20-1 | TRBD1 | TGCAGTGCTAGAGATGACAGGGTCTATGGCTACACCTTC | CSARDDRVYGYTF
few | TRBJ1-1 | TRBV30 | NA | TGTGCCTGGGTTGAGGGAATAGGGACTGAAGCTTTCTTT | CAWVEGIGTEAFF
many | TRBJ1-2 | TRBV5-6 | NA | TGTGCCAGCAGCCGGACAGTTTATGGCTACACCTTC | CASSRTVYGYTF
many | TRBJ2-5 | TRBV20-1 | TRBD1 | TGCAGTGCCCCGCAGGGGGCCCGGGACACCCAGTACTTC | CSAPQGARDTQYF
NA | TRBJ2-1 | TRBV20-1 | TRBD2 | TGCAGTGCGCCAGCGGGAGGGCCCTCGTCTGAGCAGTTCTTC | CSAPAGGPSSEQFF
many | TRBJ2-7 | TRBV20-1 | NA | TGCAGTGCTAGACTCCTCGGGAGCTACGAGCAGTACTTC | CSARLLGSYEQYF
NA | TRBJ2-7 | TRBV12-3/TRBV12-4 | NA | TGTGCCAGCAGTCAGGGACCCCATGTCGAGCAGTACTTC | CASSQGPHVEQYF
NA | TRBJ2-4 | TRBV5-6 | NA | TGTGCCAGCAGCTTGGGCAGTGGACCATCCAATAACATTCAGTACTTC | CASSLGSGPSNNIQYF
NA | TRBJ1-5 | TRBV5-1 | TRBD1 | TGCGCCAGCAGCCTGACAGGGGCTCATCAGCCCCAGCATTTT | CASSLTGAHQPQHF